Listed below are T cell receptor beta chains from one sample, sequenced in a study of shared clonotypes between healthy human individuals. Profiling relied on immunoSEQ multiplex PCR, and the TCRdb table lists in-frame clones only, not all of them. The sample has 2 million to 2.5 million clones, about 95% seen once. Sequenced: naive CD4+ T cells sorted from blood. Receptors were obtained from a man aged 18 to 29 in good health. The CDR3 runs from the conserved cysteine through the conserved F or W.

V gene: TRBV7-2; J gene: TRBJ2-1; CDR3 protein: CASSLKEQFF
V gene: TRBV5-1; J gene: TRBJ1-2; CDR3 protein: CASSFGEGTGTNYGYTF
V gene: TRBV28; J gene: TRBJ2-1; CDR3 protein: CASIRTGGSYNEQFF
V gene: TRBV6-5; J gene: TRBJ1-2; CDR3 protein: CASSPYDRNYGYTF
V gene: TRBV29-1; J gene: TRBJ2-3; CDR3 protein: CSVEMGQATDTQYF
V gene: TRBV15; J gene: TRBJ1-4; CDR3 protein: CATSRQTGGWEKLFF
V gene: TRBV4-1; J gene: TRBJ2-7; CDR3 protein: CASSLSSGVSYEQYF
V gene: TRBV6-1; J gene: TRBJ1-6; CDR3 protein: CASSEWGQYNSPLHF
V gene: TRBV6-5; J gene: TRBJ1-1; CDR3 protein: CASSTLGGEAFF
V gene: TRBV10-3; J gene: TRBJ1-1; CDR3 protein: CAISSWEDPMNTEAFF
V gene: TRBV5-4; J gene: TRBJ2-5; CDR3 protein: CASTHGGKRGGETQYF
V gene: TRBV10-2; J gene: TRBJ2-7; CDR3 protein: CATAGDTYEQYF
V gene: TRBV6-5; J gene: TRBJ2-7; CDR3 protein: CASSYQTGGTYEQYF
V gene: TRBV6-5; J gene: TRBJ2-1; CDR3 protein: CASRGGVAGDNEQFF
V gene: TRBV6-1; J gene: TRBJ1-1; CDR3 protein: CASSTGTLSTEAFF
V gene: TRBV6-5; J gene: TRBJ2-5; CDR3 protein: CASSSLSAGGTETQYF
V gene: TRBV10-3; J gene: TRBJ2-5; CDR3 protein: CAISETAQETQYF
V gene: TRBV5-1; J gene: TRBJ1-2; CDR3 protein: CASSPGTGGSYGYTF
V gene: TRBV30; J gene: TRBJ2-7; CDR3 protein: CAWTASYEQYF
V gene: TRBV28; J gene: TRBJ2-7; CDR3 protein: CASRQTGTASYEQYF
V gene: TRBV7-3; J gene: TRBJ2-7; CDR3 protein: CASSLSGGLNYEQYF
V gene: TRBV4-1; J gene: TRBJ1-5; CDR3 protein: CASSGTGPNQPQHF
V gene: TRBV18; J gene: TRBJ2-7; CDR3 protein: CASSPPFHRPYEQYF
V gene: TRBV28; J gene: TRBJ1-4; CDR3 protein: CASSLIPVDEKLFF
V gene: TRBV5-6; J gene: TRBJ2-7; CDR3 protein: CASSPDSYSYEQYF
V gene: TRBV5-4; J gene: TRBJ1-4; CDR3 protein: CASRWEWDSKLFF